Each of the 11 T cell receptor beta chains below was sequenced from the same sample in a study of blood T cell repertoires in COVID-19. Clones were sequenced by immunoSEQ multiplex PCR, and TCRdb holds only the in-frame ones, with some missing. The sample records roughly 230,000 clones, roughly 81% being singletons. Sequences were obtained from PBMCs or T cells enriched from blood (not recorded which). The origin of the receptors is a woman in her forties or fifties who had been exposed to COVID-19.

The chain links TRBV6-4 to TRBJ1-1, with 9 bases identical to TRBD1. Germline values: CDR1 MRHNA, CDR2 SNTAGT. This CDR3 has 10 residues. V lost 10 bases to trimming and J lost 12 bases; unmatched junction nucleotides: 6. The CDR3 is CATGTGKTFF. As DNA, the CDR3 is TGTGCCACTGGGACAGGGAAAACTTTCTTT.

The chain recombines TRBV7-9 with TRBJ2-1, with D possibly matching TRBD1 (6 bases). Germline V CDR1 and CDR2: SEHNR, FQNEAQ (reference sequence). CDR3 size: 16 residues. Trimming cost V 6 bases and J 2 bases, with 17 bases left between them. The CDR3 DNA follows: TGTGCCAGCAGGCCAGGGGCGGGTGCTACCTACAATGAGCAGTTCTTC. Residues: CASRPGAGATYNEQFF.

The rearrangement uses TRBV7-2 and TRBJ2-7, with D perhaps TRBD1 (5 bases). The V gene lost 1 base and the J gene lost 2 bases, with 12 bases spanning the gap. The CDR3 has 15 amino acids. From germline, CDR1 is SGHTA and CDR2 FQGNSA. CDR3 protein: CASSLVVRGTYEQYF. The CDR3 DNA reads as TGTGCCAGCAGCTTAGTAGTAAGGGGCACCTACGAGCAGTACTTC.

This clone was seen a single time. The rearrangement uses TRBV25-1 and TRBJ2-7, with a tentative D call TRBD1 (5 bases). This CDR3 is 17 amino acids long. V was trimmed by 7 bases and J by 2 bases, leaving 24 bases between them. Germline CDR1 is MGHDK and CDR2 is SYGVNS. The CDR3 spells CASISTVGLRVTYEQYF. The CDR3 nucleotides read TGTGCCAGCATTAGTACCGTAGGGCTCAGGGTAACCTACGAGCAGTACTTC.

The chain employs TRBV9 and TRBJ2-5, with D possibly TRBD2 on 6 matching bases. The germline V gene has CDR1 SGDLS and CDR2 YYNGEE. V dropped 0 bases and J dropped 2 bases, with 11 bases sitting between them. The CDR3 contains 15 residues. CDR3 sequence (DNA): TGTGCCAGCAGCGTAGATGTAGCGGTACAAGAGACCCAGTACTTC. This codes for CASSVDVAVQETQYF.

The V gene is TRBV5-4, the J gene TRBJ2-2; the match to TRBD2 covers 9 bases. CDR3 length equals 17 residues. The germline gives CDR1 SGHNT, CDR2 YYREEE (reference sequence). V dropped 4 bases and J dropped 6; count of bases not matched to a gene: 13. The DNA of the CDR3 is TGTGCCAGCAGCGCACTGTCTAGCGGGGCCCGTGCCGGGGAGCTGTTTTTT. Protein sequence: CASSALSSGARAGELFF.

This clone was seen a single time. The chain recombines TRBV28 with TRBJ1-6, with TRBD1 matching 8 bases. Looked up from germline, CDR1 is MDHEN and CDR2 is SYDVKM. V dropped 6 bases and J dropped 8; count of bases not matched to a gene: 6. This CDR3 region has 14 residues. The CDR3 nucleotides are TGTGCCAGCAGCCTGGACAGGGCGGATTCACCCCTCCACTTT. Residues: CASSLDRADSPLHF.

The chain is built from TRBV2 and TRBJ2-2; TRBD2 aligns across 8 bases. After removal of 6 bases from V and 7 bases from J, the junction contained 10 bases not matched to a gene. Looked up from germline, CDR1 is SNHLY and CDR2 is FYNNEI. This CDR3 spans 15 amino acids. The DNA for the CDR3 is TGTGCCAGCAGCACATATCGGGGGGGCGGCGGGGAGCTGTTTTTT. Translation: CASSTYRGGGGELFF.

This clone was found a few times. In nucleotides, the CDR3 is TGTGCCAGCAGCCTCGGACAGGGTATCTCTGAAGCTTTCTTT. It is translated as CASSLGQGISEAFF. The chain couples TRBV3-1 (or the pseudogene TRBV3-2) to TRBJ1-1; TRBD1 matches 8 bases. With V trimmed by 4 bases and J by 6 bases, 7 bases remained unmatched. This CDR3 region has 14 residues. Germline lookup yields CDR1 LGHDT and CDR2 YNNKEL (reference sequence).

The V gene is TRBV21-1, the J gene TRBJ2-7; TRBD2 is the table's D call, not checked against the DNA. TRBV21-1 is a listed pseudogene. The CDR3 consists of 13 residues. Here the CDR3 reads CAPEGPGTYEQYF. DNA of the CDR3: TGTGCCCCGGAGGGCCCGGGAACCTACGAGCAGTACTTC.

The gene calls are TRBV2 and TRBJ2-2, with a possible D match to TRBD2 (6 bases). CDR3 length: 15 amino acids. V lost 7 bases, J lost 4 bases, and 16 bases lay in between. Per the germline V gene, CDR1 is SNHLY and CDR2 is FYNNEI. CDR3 amino acids: CASMAGTRGTGELFF. CDR3 sequence (DNA): TGTGCCAGCATGGCCGGGACTCGGGGCACCGGGGAGCTGTTTTTT.